These T cell receptor beta chains were read from a single sample in a study of blood T cell repertoires in COVID-19. Using immunoSEQ multiplex PCR, the repertoire was profiled, and TCRdb retains in-frame clones only, with some absent. Altogether about 220,000 clones are present, under 90% being singletons, with the ten largest covering about 20%. Source material: peripheral blood. The receptors were sampled from a man aged 30 to 45 with active or convalescent COVID-19. The CDR3 runs from the conserved cysteine through the conserved F or W. Each record gives: J gene, clone size, V gene, D gene, CDR3 protein, CDR3 DNA. A D gene is named only where the DNA matches it firmly. Clone size is stated in some rows and not others, as once, few, many or a class when expanded.

j_call: TRBJ2-7; clone_size: NA; v_call: TRBV24-1; d_call: TRBD1; cdr3_aa: CATSESGTGQYEQYF; cdr3_nt: TGTGCCACCAGTGAATCCGGGACAGGACAATACGAGCAGTACTTC
j_call: TRBJ1-1; clone_size: NA; v_call: TRBV5-1; d_call: NA; cdr3_aa: CASSLAAAGAYNTEAFF; cdr3_nt: TGCGCCAGCAGCTTGGCCGCGGCAGGGGCCTACAACACTGAAGCTTTCTTT
j_call: TRBJ1-6; clone_size: NA; v_call: TRBV18; d_call: NA; cdr3_aa: CASSLWGRGGSPLHF; cdr3_nt: TGTGCCAGCTCACTCTGGGGCCGAGGGGGATCACCCCTCCACTTT
j_call: TRBJ1-5; clone_size: NA; v_call: TRBV12-3/TRBV12-4; d_call: NA; cdr3_aa: CASKKRDQPQHF; cdr3_nt: TGTGCCAGCAAAAAGCGGGATCAGCCCCAGCATTTT
j_call: TRBJ1-1; clone_size: NA; v_call: TRBV5-1; d_call: NA; cdr3_aa: CASSLGGGNTEAFF; cdr3_nt: TGCGCCAGCAGCTTGGGGGGAGGGAACACTGAAGCTTTCTTT
j_call: TRBJ2-7; clone_size: NA; v_call: TRBV6-6; d_call: NA; cdr3_aa: CASGRGGEIYEQYF; cdr3_nt: TGTGCCAGCGGAAGAGGGGGGGAAATCTACGAGCAGTACTTC
j_call: TRBJ2-7; clone_size: NA; v_call: TRBV5-1; d_call: NA; cdr3_aa: CASSNPGGEQYF; cdr3_nt: TGCGCCAGCAGCAACCCCGGAGGAGAGCAGTACTTC
j_call: TRBJ2-3; clone_size: few; v_call: TRBV7-3; d_call: NA; cdr3_aa: CASSLTAGTDTQYF; cdr3_nt: TGTGCCAGCAGCTTAACGGCGGGCACAGATACGCAGTATTTT
j_call: TRBJ1-1; clone_size: NA; v_call: TRBV7-3; d_call: TRBD1; cdr3_aa: CASRRGQGVGTEAFF; cdr3_nt: TGTGCCAGCAGACGCGGACAGGGGGTAGGAACTGAAGCTTTCTTT
j_call: TRBJ2-2; clone_size: once; v_call: TRBV21-1; d_call: NA; cdr3_aa: CASNLRRTSGRGTGELFF; cdr3_nt: TGTGCCAGCAACCTCCGACGGACTAGCGGGAGAGGAACCGGGGAGCTGTTTTTT
j_call: TRBJ2-1; clone_size: NA; v_call: TRBV6-6; d_call: TRBD2; cdr3_aa: CASIWDSGRDNEQFF; cdr3_nt: TGTGCCAGCATCTGGGACTCCGGGAGGGACAATGAGCAGTTCTTC
j_call: TRBJ2-3; clone_size: NA; v_call: TRBV3-1/TRBV3-2; d_call: NA; cdr3_aa: CASSQGRTSGADTQYF; cdr3_nt: TGTGCCAGCAGCCAAGGGCGGACTTCTGGGGCAGATACGCAGTATTTT
j_call: TRBJ2-1; clone_size: NA; v_call: TRBV4-2; d_call: TRBD2; cdr3_aa: CASSLPGTSGSEQFF; cdr3_nt: TGTGCCAGCAGCCTTCCCGGGACTAGCGGGAGCGAGCAGTTCTTC
j_call: TRBJ2-3; clone_size: NA; v_call: TRBV15; d_call: NA; cdr3_aa: CATSPRGLGDTQYF; cdr3_nt: TGTGCCACCAGCCCCCGAGGGTTGGGGGATACGCAGTATTTT
j_call: TRBJ2-1; clone_size: NA; v_call: TRBV18; d_call: TRBD2; cdr3_aa: CASSLGTSDYNEQFF; cdr3_nt: TGTGCCAGCTCACTAGGGACTAGCGACTACAATGAGCAGTTCTTC
j_call: TRBJ1-5; clone_size: NA; v_call: TRBV10-3; d_call: NA; cdr3_aa: CAISERTTGGQPQHF; cdr3_nt: TGTGCCATCAGTGAACGGACAACGGGAGGGCAGCCCCAGCATTTT
j_call: TRBJ2-5; clone_size: NA; v_call: TRBV18; d_call: NA; cdr3_aa: CASSPAGQTETQYF; cdr3_nt: TGTGCCAGCTCACCGGCGGGGCAGACGGAGACCCAGTACTTC
j_call: TRBJ2-5; clone_size: NA; v_call: TRBV11-1; d_call: TRBD1; cdr3_aa: CASSLDGTGGETQYF; cdr3_nt: TGTGCCAGCAGCTTAGACGGGACAGGGGGGGAGACCCAGTACTTC
j_call: TRBJ1-1; clone_size: few; v_call: TRBV30; d_call: TRBD1; cdr3_aa: CAWRQGMGSEAFF; cdr3_nt: TGTGCCTGGAGACAGGGGATGGGGTCTGAAGCTTTCTTT
j_call: TRBJ2-7; clone_size: NA; v_call: TRBV25-1; d_call: TRBD1; cdr3_aa: CASSLTGGNYEQYF; cdr3_nt: TGTGCCAGCAGCTTGACAGGGGGAAACTACGAGCAGTACTTC
j_call: TRBJ2-5; clone_size: NA; v_call: TRBV7-9; d_call: TRBD2; cdr3_aa: CASSPDPGLAGGWETQYF; cdr3_nt: TGTGCCAGCAGCCCAGACCCGGGACTAGCGGGAGGATGGGAGACCCAGTACTTC
j_call: TRBJ1-3; clone_size: NA; v_call: TRBV30; d_call: TRBD1; cdr3_aa: CAWSRDSSGNTIYF; cdr3_nt: TGTGCCTGGAGCCGGGACAGCTCTGGAAACACCATATATTTT
j_call: TRBJ1-2; clone_size: NA; v_call: TRBV5-4; d_call: TRBD1; cdr3_aa: CASSPGTANYGYTF; cdr3_nt: TGTGCCAGCAGCCCAGGGACAGCCAACTATGGCTACACCTTC
j_call: TRBJ2-2; clone_size: NA; v_call: TRBV3-1/TRBV3-2; d_call: NA; cdr3_aa: CASSLDRPGELFF; cdr3_nt: TGTGCCAGCAGCCTTGACAGACCCGGGGAGCTGTTTTTT
j_call: TRBJ1-5; clone_size: once; v_call: TRBV6-2/TRBV6-3; d_call: NA; cdr3_aa: CASSNREHQPQHF; cdr3_nt: TGTGCCAGCAGCAACAGGGAGCATCAGCCCCAGCATTTT
j_call: TRBJ2-7; clone_size: NA; v_call: TRBV19; d_call: TRBD2; cdr3_aa: CASSTPSSGGFYEQYF; cdr3_nt: TGTGCCAGTAGTACCCCGTCTAGCGGGGGATTCTACGAGCAGTACTTC
j_call: TRBJ1-6; clone_size: NA; v_call: TRBV7-3; d_call: NA; cdr3_aa: CASSPDGLYNSPLHF; cdr3_nt: TGTGCCAGCAGCCCTGATGGCCTCTATAATTCACCCCTCCACTTT
j_call: TRBJ1-2; clone_size: few; v_call: TRBV10-3; d_call: TRBD1; cdr3_aa: CARKEQGADYGYTF; cdr3_nt: TGTGCCAGAAAAGAACAGGGGGCTGACTATGGCTACACCTTC
j_call: TRBJ1-4; clone_size: once; v_call: TRBV2; d_call: TRBD1; cdr3_aa: CASCLDRRNEKLFF; cdr3_nt: TGTGCCAGCTGCCTGGACAGGAGGAATGAAAAACTGTTTTTT
j_call: TRBJ2-5; clone_size: once; v_call: TRBV5-8; d_call: TRBD2; cdr3_aa: CASSLPGGTQETQYF; cdr3_nt: TGTGCCAGCAGCTTGCCCGGGGGGACCCAAGAGACCCAGTACTTC
j_call: TRBJ2-3; clone_size: NA; v_call: TRBV28; d_call: TRBD2; cdr3_aa: CASQRDPTDTQYF; cdr3_nt: TGTGCCAGCCAGCGGGACCCCACAGATACGCAGTATTTT
j_call: TRBJ2-5; clone_size: NA; v_call: TRBV30; d_call: NA; cdr3_aa: CAWSDSAQGTQYF; cdr3_nt: TGTGCCTGGAGTGATTCTGCCCAGGGGACCCAGTACTTC
j_call: TRBJ2-1; clone_size: NA; v_call: TRBV27; d_call: NA; cdr3_aa: CASSFLGASSYNEQFF; cdr3_nt: TGTGCCAGCAGTTTCTTGGGGGCGAGCTCCTACAATGAGCAGTTCTTC
j_call: TRBJ1-2; clone_size: once; v_call: TRBV6-5; d_call: TRBD1; cdr3_aa: CASSPTGAEGYTF; cdr3_nt: TGTGCCAGCAGCCCGACAGGGGCGGAAGGCTACACCTTC
j_call: TRBJ2-7; clone_size: NA; v_call: TRBV7-9; d_call: NA; cdr3_aa: CASSLTGKPYEQYF; cdr3_nt: TGTGCCAGCAGCTTAACCGGGAAGCCCTACGAGCAGTACTTC
j_call: TRBJ1-2; clone_size: NA; v_call: TRBV27; d_call: NA; cdr3_aa: CASSSPNRAGGYTF; cdr3_nt: TGTGCCAGCAGTAGCCCGAACCGCGCCGGTGGCTACACCTTC
j_call: TRBJ1-5; clone_size: once; v_call: TRBV28; d_call: NA; cdr3_aa: CASSLPDQPQHF; cdr3_nt: TGTGCCAGCAGTCTTCCAGATCAGCCCCAGCATTTT
j_call: TRBJ1-2; clone_size: NA; v_call: TRBV30; d_call: NA; cdr3_aa: CAWSREVPYGYTF; cdr3_nt: TGTGCCTGGTCCCGGGAGGTCCCCTATGGCTACACCTTC
j_call: TRBJ2-6; clone_size: once; v_call: TRBV2; d_call: TRBD1; cdr3_aa: CARQGPFSGANVLTF; cdr3_nt: TGTGCCAGACAGGGGCCCTTCTCTGGGGCCAACGTCCTGACTTTC
j_call: TRBJ2-7; clone_size: NA; v_call: TRBV5-1; d_call: TRBD1; cdr3_aa: CASRLAGTGVYEQYF; cdr3_nt: TGCGCCAGCAGACTCGCCGGGACAGGAGTTTACGAGCAGTACTTC
j_call: TRBJ1-1; clone_size: NA; v_call: TRBV19; d_call: NA; cdr3_aa: CASKSTGLGGTEAFF; cdr3_nt: TGTGCCAGTAAATCTACAGGACTGGGGGGCACTGAAGCTTTCTTT
j_call: TRBJ2-1; clone_size: once; v_call: TRBV5-1; d_call: NA; cdr3_aa: CASSLVRSSGNEQFF; cdr3_nt: TGCGCCAGCAGCTTGGTACGGAGCTCGGGCAATGAGCAGTTCTTC
j_call: TRBJ1-1; clone_size: NA; v_call: TRBV28; d_call: NA; cdr3_aa: CASSFRGNTEAFF; cdr3_nt: TGTGCCAGCAGTTTCAGGGGGAACACTGAAGCTTTCTTT
j_call: TRBJ1-1; clone_size: NA; v_call: TRBV5-1; d_call: TRBD1; cdr3_aa: CASSLAGTGRGTEAFF; cdr3_nt: TGCGCCAGCAGCTTGGCGGGGACAGGAAGGGGCACTGAAGCTTTCTTT
j_call: TRBJ2-3; clone_size: NA; v_call: TRBV18; d_call: NA; cdr3_aa: CASSPWDSRTDTQYF; cdr3_nt: TGTGCCAGCTCACCTTGGGACTCCCGCACAGATACGCAGTATTTT
j_call: TRBJ2-1; clone_size: NA; v_call: TRBV7-2; d_call: TRBD2; cdr3_aa: CASSPGGGNNEQFF; cdr3_nt: TGTGCCAGCAGCCCGGGGGGGGGTAACAATGAGCAGTTCTTC
j_call: TRBJ2-3; clone_size: NA; v_call: TRBV6-5; d_call: NA; cdr3_aa: CASRYLLAATDTQYF; cdr3_nt: TGTGCCAGCAGATACCTCCTGGCGGCCACAGATACGCAGTATTTT
j_call: TRBJ1-6; clone_size: NA; v_call: TRBV28; d_call: NA; cdr3_aa: CASLSQIGSPLHF; cdr3_nt: TGTGCCTCCCTCTCGCAAATCGGTTCACCCCTCCACTTT
j_call: TRBJ1-1; clone_size: NA; v_call: TRBV6-1; d_call: TRBD1; cdr3_aa: CASSEQGTGRAFF; cdr3_nt: TGTGCCAGCAGTGAGCAGGGGACAGGGCGAGCTTTCTTT
j_call: TRBJ2-1; clone_size: NA; v_call: TRBV29-1; d_call: NA; cdr3_aa: CSVEAGVYEQFF; cdr3_nt: TGCAGCGTTGAAGCGGGGGTCTATGAGCAGTTCTTC
j_call: TRBJ2-1; clone_size: NA; v_call: TRBV18; d_call: TRBD2; cdr3_aa: CASSPREAGGLLSYNEQFF; cdr3_nt: TGTGCCAGCTCACCTCGAGAAGCGGGGGGCCTACTCTCCTACAATGAGCAGTTCTTC
j_call: TRBJ2-7; clone_size: NA; v_call: TRBV19; d_call: TRBD1; cdr3_aa: CASNPGTGSGWEYF; cdr3_nt: TGTGCCAGTAACCCCGGGACAGGGTCGGGTTGGGAGTACTTC
j_call: TRBJ1-1; clone_size: once; v_call: TRBV29-1; d_call: NA; cdr3_aa: CSVEGARGNTEAFF; cdr3_nt: TGCAGCGTTGAAGGGGCCAGGGGGAACACTGAAGCTTTCTTT
j_call: TRBJ2-5; clone_size: NA; v_call: TRBV28; d_call: NA; cdr3_aa: CASTLGSRPGVETQYF; cdr3_nt: TGTGCCAGCACACTAGGGAGCCGTCCGGGGGTGGAGACCCAGTACTTC
j_call: TRBJ2-3; clone_size: NA; v_call: TRBV5-1; d_call: TRBD2; cdr3_aa: CASSVYGGAGTDTQYF; cdr3_nt: TGCGCCAGCAGCGTTTACGGGGGGGCGGGCACAGATACGCAGTATTTT
j_call: TRBJ1-5; clone_size: NA; v_call: TRBV19; d_call: TRBD1; cdr3_aa: CASRDDRGSQPQHF; cdr3_nt: TGTGCCAGTAGGGACGACAGGGGTAGTCAGCCCCAGCATTTT
j_call: TRBJ1-3; clone_size: NA; v_call: TRBV30; d_call: TRBD1; cdr3_aa: CAWSVQGTTGNTIYF; cdr3_nt: TGTGCCTGGAGTGTACAGGGGACAACTGGAAACACCATATATTTT
j_call: TRBJ1-5; clone_size: NA; v_call: TRBV7-2; d_call: NA; cdr3_aa: CASSLEGARNQPQHF; cdr3_nt: TGTGCCAGCAGCTTAGAAGGGGCGAGAAATCAGCCCCAGCATTTT
j_call: TRBJ2-3; clone_size: NA; v_call: TRBV30; d_call: TRBD1; cdr3_aa: CAWEDRVADTQYF; cdr3_nt: TGTGCCTGGGAAGACAGGGTTGCAGATACGCAGTATTTT